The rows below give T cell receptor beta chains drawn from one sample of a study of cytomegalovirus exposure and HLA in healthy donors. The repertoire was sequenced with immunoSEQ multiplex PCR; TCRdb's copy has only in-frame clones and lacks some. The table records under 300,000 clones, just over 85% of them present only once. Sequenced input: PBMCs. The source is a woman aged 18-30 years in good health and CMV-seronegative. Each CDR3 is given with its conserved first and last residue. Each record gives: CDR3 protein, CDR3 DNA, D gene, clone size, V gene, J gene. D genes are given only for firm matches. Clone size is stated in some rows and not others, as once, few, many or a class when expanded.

CASSPLKAGGLETQYF	TGTGCCAGCTCACCATTAAAAGCGGGGGGGCTGGAGACCCAGTACTTC	TRBD2	-	TRBV18	TRBJ2-5
CASRENSGRANTGELFF	TGCGCCAGCAGAGAAAATAGCGGGAGGGCGAACACCGGGGAGCTGTTTTTT	TRBD2	-	TRBV4-1	TRBJ2-2
CASSLFTRGRTDTQYF	TGTGCCAGCAGTTTATTTACCAGGGGACGCACAGATACGCAGTATTTT	-	-	TRBV27	TRBJ2-3
CASSSNSYEQYF	TGTGCCAGCAGTTCTAACTCCTACGAGCAGTACTTC	-	few	TRBV27	TRBJ2-7
CSVGPGGINQPQHF	TGCAGCGTTGGCCCAGGGGGCATCAATCAGCCCCAGCATTTT	TRBD1	-	TRBV29-1	TRBJ1-5
CASSRTGANTEAFF	TGTGCCAGCAGTAGGACAGGGGCGAACACTGAAGCTTTCTTT	TRBD1	-	TRBV6-1	TRBJ1-1
CAISDLGLSPNEQYF	TGTGCCATCAGTGACTTGGGACTAAGTCCCAACGAGCAGTACTTC	TRBD2	-	TRBV10-3	TRBJ2-7
CASSPGTGDQPQHF	TGTGCCAGCAGCCCCGGGACAGGGGATCAGCCCCAGCATTTT	TRBD1	-	TRBV5-8	TRBJ1-5
CASSLEGETTGELFF	TGTGCCAGCAGCTTGGAAGGGGAAACCACCGGGGAGCTGTTTTTT	-	-	TRBV5-6	TRBJ2-2
CASRWTGAAGEQFF	TGCGCCAGCAGATGGACAGGGGCCGCAGGGGAGCAGTTCTTC	TRBD1	once	TRBV5-1	TRBJ2-1
CSVESDRHYGYTF	TGCAGCGTTGAATCGGACAGGCACTATGGCTACACCTTC	TRBD1	-	TRBV29-1	TRBJ1-2
CASSLGGIGGNTIYF	TGTGCCAGCAGCTTGGGAGGGATAGGTGGAAACACCATATATTTT	-	few	TRBV5-4	TRBJ1-3
CATLGGGLDEQFF	TGTGCCACCCTCGGAGGAGGCCTCGATGAGCAGTTCTTC	-	-	TRBV11-3	TRBJ2-1
CASSLSRRALNTEAFF	TGTGCCAGCAGTTTATCGAGGAGGGCTCTGAACACTGAAGCTTTCTTT	-	-	TRBV27	TRBJ1-1
CASSPNAGPNTEAFF	TGTGCCAGCAGCCCGAATGCAGGGCCGAACACTGAAGCTTTCTTT	-	-	TRBV5-6	TRBJ1-1
CASSYTGGYNEQFF	TGCGCCAGCAGTTATACGGGGGGCTACAATGAGCAGTTCTTC	TRBD2	-	TRBV5-1	TRBJ2-1
CASSPHGEVDAYEQYF	TGTGCCAGCAGCCCACACGGGGAAGTCGATGCCTACGAGCAGTACTTC	-	-	TRBV7-9	TRBJ2-7
CASSLETGSKTFF	TGTGCCAGCAGCTTAGAAACGGGGTCCAAAACTTTCTTT	-	-	TRBV7-2	TRBJ1-1
CAWKVGRGTEAFF	TGTGCCTGGAAGGTTGGGCGGGGGACTGAAGCTTTCTTT	-	-	TRBV30	TRBJ1-1
CASSPWGQGEAFF	TGTGCCAGCAGCCCGTGGGGGCAGGGTGAGGCTTTCTTT	-	once	TRBV7-6	TRBJ1-1
CATSRGSSGARETQYF	TGTGCCACCAGCAGAGGATCTAGCGGGGCCCGAGAGACCCAGTACTTC	TRBD2	-	TRBV15	TRBJ2-5
CASSLGQLNTEAFF	TGTGCCAGCAGCCTCGGACAGCTGAACACTGAAGCTTTCTTT	-	once	TRBV7-9	TRBJ1-1
CASSRYRGNEQFF	TGTGCCAGTAGCAGATATAGGGGAAATGAGCAGTTCTTC	-	-	TRBV19	TRBJ2-1
CASSPSAGRLNYGYTF	TGTGCCAGCTCACCATCAGCGGGACGGCTAAACTATGGCTACACCTTC	-	once	TRBV18	TRBJ1-2
CASSETGGYQPQHF	TGTGCCAGCAGTGAAACAGGGGGTTACCAGCCCCAGCATTTT	TRBD1	-	TRBV6-1	TRBJ1-5